This TCR beta chain was observed in a study of blood T cells in healthy people across ages. General observations from the study: Older age coincided with a roughly linear decline in TCR beta diversity per million T cells.

Peripheral blood from each donor was collected in a volume of 9.5 to 10 milliliters. The total RNA that was extracted per sample amounted to at least 5 micrograms. With 11 bases removed from V and 8 bases from J, the gap between germline ends came to 16 bases. This CDR3 comprises 12 residues. Germline CDR1 MDHEN, CDR2 SYDVKM. A note on this clonotype: Its antigen is unknown.

Primed by a sample-barcoded 5' primer and a J-beta primer mix, a second PCR proceeded for roughly 6 to 12 cycles. CDR3-containing paired-end reads numbered at least 3 million in each sample. TCRdb redid the calling of the 5' RACE reads with MiXCR, one entry per CDR3 protein. The profile covers 1.5 million to 2 million distinct CDR3 sequences, with 49% appearing a single time and roughly 2% taken by the ten largest. This clonotype was obtained from a middle-aged woman in good health. The chain links TRBV28 to TRBJ2-1; D is possibly TRBD1 or TRBD2 (6 bases each). Sequencing was performed on blood. As DNA, the CDR3 is TGTGCCTGCGGGACACGGAACGATGAGCAGTTCTTC. Amino acid sequence: CACGTRNDEQFF.